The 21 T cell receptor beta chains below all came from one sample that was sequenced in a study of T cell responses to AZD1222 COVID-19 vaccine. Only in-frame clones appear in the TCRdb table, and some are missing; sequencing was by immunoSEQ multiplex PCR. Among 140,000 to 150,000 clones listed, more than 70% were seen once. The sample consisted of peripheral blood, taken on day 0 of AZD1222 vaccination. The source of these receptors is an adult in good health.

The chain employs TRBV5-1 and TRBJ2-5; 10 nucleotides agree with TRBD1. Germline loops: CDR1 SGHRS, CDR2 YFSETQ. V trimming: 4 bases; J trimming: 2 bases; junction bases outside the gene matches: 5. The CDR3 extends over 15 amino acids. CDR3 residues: CASSRRGQGQETQYF. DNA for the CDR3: TGCGCCAGCAGCCGCCGGGGACAGGGGCAAGAGACCCAGTACTTC.

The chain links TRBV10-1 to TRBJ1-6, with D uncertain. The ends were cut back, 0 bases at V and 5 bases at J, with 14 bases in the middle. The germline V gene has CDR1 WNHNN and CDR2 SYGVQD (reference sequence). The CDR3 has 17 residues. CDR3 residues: CASSESVRKGNNSPLHF. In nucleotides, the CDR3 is TGCGCCAGCAGTGAGTCCGTTCGTAAAGGGAATAATTCACCCCTCCACTTT.

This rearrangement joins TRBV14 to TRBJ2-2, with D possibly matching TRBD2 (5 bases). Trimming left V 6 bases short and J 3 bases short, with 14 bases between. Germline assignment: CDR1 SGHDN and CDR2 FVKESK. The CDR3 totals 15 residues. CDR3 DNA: TGTGCCAGCAGTCACCAGGACTCCCACACCGGGGAGCTGTTTTTT. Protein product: CASSHQDSHTGELFF.

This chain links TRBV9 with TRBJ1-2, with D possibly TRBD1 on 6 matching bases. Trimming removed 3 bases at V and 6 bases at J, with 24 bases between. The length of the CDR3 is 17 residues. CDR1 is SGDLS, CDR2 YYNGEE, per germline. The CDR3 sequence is CASSGGRALDRGNGYTF. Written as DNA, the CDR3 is TGTGCCAGCAGCGGGGGGCGGGCCCTCGATCGGGGCAATGGCTACACCTTC. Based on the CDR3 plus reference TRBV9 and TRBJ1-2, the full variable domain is DSGVTQTPKHLITATGQRVTLRCSPRSGDLSVYWYQQSLDQGLQFLIQYYNGEERAKGNILERFSAQQFPDLHSELNLSSLELGDSALYFCASSGGRALDRGNGYTFGSGTRLTVV.

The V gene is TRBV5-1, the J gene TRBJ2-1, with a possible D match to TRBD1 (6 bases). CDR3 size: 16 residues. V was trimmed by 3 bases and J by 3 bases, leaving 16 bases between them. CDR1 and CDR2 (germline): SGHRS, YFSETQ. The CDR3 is CASSSGRQAIYNEQFF. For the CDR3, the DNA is TGCGCCAGCAGCTCGGGCAGACAGGCGATCTACAATGAGCAGTTCTTC.

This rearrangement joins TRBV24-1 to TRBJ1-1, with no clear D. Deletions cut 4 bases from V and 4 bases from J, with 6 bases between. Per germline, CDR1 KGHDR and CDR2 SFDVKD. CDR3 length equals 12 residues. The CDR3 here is CATSDRGTEAFF. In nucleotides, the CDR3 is TGTGCCACCAGTGACCGCGGCACTGAAGCTTTCTTT.

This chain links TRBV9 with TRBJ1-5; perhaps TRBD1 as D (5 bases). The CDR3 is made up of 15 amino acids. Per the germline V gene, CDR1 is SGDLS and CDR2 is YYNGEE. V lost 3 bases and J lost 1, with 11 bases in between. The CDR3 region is CASSEPRDSNQPQHF. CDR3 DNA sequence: TGTGCCAGCAGCGAACCCCGGGACAGCAATCAGCCCCAGCATTTT.

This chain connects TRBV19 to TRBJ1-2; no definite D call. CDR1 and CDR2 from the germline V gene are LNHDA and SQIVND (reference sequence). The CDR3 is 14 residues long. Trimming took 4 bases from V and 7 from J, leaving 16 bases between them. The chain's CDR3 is CASSTGPLTGGYTF. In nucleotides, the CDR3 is TGTGCCAGTAGTACCGGACCGTTGACGGGTGGCTACACCTTC.

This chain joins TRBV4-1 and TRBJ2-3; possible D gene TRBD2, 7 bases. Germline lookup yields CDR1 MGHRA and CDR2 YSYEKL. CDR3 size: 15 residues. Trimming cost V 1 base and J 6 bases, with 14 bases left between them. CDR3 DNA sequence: TGCGCCAGCAGCCAAGCGATGGGGGGGGCGGATACGCAGTATTTT. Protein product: CASSQAMGGADTQYF.

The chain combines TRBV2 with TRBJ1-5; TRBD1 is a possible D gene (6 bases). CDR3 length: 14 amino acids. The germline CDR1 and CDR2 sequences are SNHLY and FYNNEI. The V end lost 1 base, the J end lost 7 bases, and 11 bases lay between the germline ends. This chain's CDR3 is CASSEGQDRQPQHF. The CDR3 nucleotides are TGTGCCAGCAGTGAAGGACAGGATCGGCAGCCCCAGCATTTT.

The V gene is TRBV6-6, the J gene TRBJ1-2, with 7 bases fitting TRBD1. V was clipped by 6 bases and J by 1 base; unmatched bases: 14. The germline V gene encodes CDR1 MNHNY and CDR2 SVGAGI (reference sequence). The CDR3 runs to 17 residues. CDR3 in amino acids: CASSRGGQAGLNYGYTF. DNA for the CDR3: TGTGCCAGCAGCCGAGGGGGCCAGGCGGGACTTAACTATGGCTACACCTTC.

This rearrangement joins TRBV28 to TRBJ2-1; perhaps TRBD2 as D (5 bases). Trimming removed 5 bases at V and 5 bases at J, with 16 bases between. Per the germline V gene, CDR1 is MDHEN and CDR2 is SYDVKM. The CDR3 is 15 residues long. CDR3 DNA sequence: TGTGCCAGCAGTACGCAGGTTCCGGGAAACAATGAGCAGTTCTTC. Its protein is CASSTQVPGNNEQFF.

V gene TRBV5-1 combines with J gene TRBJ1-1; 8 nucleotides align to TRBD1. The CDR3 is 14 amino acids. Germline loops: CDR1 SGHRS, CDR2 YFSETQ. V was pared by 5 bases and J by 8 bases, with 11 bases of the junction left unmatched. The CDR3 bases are TGCGCCAGCAGATCCGGACAGGGACTGAACGAAGCTTTCTTT. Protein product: CASRSGQGLNEAFF.

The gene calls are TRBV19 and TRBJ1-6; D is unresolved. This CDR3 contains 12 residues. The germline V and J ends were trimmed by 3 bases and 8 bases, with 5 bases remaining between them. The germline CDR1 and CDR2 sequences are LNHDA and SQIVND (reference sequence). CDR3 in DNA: TGTGCCAGTAGTATTGTGGATTCACCCCTCCACTTT. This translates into CASSIVDSPLHF.

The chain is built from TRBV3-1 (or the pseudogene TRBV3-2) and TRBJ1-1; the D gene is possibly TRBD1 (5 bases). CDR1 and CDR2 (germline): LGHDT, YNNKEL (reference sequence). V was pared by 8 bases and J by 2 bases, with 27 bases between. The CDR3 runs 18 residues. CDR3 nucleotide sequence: TGTGCCAGCGGCCGCTTTAAGGGTCCGACAGTAACCAACACTGAAGCTTTCTTT. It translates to CASGRFKGPTVTNTEAFF.

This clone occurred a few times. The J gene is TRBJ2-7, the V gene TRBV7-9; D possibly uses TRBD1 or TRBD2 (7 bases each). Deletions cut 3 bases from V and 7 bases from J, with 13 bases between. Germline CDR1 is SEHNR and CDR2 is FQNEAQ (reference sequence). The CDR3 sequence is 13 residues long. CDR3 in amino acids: CASSFGTAGEQYF. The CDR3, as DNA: TGTGCCAGCAGCTTCGGGACAGCGGGGGAGCAGTACTTC.

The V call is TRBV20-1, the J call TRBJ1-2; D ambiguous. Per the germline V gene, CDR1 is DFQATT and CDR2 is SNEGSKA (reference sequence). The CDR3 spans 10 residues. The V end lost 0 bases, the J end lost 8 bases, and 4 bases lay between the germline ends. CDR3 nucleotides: TGCAGTGCTAGAGATCTCGGCTACACCTTC. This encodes CSARDLGYTF.

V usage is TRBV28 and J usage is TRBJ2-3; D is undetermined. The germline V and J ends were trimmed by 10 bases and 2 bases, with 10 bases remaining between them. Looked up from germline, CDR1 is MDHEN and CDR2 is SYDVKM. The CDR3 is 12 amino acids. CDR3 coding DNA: TGTGCCATAGGACGATCCACAGATACGCAGTATTTT. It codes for CAIGRSTDTQYF.

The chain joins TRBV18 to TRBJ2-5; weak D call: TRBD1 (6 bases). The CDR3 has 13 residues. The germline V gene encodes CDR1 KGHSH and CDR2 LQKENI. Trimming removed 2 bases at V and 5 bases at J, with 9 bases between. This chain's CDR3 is CASSPGQGETQYF. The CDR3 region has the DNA TGTGCCAGCTCACCAGGCCAGGGGGAGACCCAGTACTTC.

The CDR3 DNA sequence: TGCGCCAGCGGCGCCGCGGGGGGCTCCTACAATGAGCAGTTCTTC. This codes for CASGAAGGSYNEQFF. V usage is TRBV5-1 and J usage is TRBJ2-1; 8 bases match TRBD2. The CDR3 is 15 residues long. CDR1 and CDR2 (germline): SGHRS, YFSETQ. The V segment lost 7 bases and the J segment 0 bases; nucleotides outside the gene matches: 6.

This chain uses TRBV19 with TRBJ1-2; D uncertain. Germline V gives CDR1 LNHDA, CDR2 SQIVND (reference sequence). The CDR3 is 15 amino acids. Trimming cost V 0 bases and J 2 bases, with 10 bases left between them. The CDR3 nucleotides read TGTGCCAGTAGTATAGATCGGGGAGCCAACTATGGCTACACCTTC. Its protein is CASSIDRGANYGYTF.